The present entry profiles one T cell receptor (beta chain) with its context. CD8+ and CD4+ T cells circulating in blood were sequenced for TCR beta. These data are taken from a study of CD8 T cells in Susac syndrome. As for the study in general: The sequenced Susac syndrome patients comprised more than 5 with active disease and roughly eight in remission. Patients with Susac syndrome were, at the time of blood collection, therapy-naive, maintained on corticosteroids, or maintained on intravenous immunoglobulin alone.

V was pared by 4 bases and J by 3 bases, with 5 bases of the junction left unmatched. The CDR3 loop spans 14 amino acids. Germline-derived CDR1 and CDR2 are SGHDT and YYEEEE. An input of 0.5 to 1 ug of RNA was subjected to reverse transcription using random hexamers. TCR beta CDR3 was amplified by immunoSEQ multiplex PCR. This amplification extended across 54 Vbeta and 13 Jbeta segments. Via MiXCR, TCRdb re-called the immunoSEQ multiplex PCR reads, giving one row per CDR3 protein. The table lists around 170,000 distinct CDR3 sequences, approximately 95% of them singletons. Sequencing used CD4+ T cells from PBMCs. The receptor comes from a human donor with Susac syndrome. This chain uses TRBV5-6 with TRBJ2-3; TRBD1 matches at 7 bases. Here the CDR3 reads CASSPRGRTDTQYF. CDR3 DNA sequence: TGTGCCAGCAGCCCGAGGGGGCGAACAGATACGCAGTATTTT.